Below are 11 T cell receptor beta chains sequenced from a single sample in a study of CD8+ T cells in alopecia areata. Sequencing used cDNA as its template, made by extracting RNA and reverse transcribing it. Sequencing used immunoSEQ multiplex PCR; TCRdb keeps in-frame clones, though not all of them. The sample lists 50,000 to 80,000 clones, 44% occurring once. Specimen: NKG2D-low CD8+ T cells sorted from blood. The source of these receptors is a human donor with alopecia areata.

The chain links TRBV4-3 to TRBJ2-7, with TRBD1 as a possible D gene (5 bases). CDR1 LGHNA and CDR2 YSLEER come from the germline V gene. The CDR3 is 18 residues long. Deletions cut 0 bases from V and 2 bases from J, with 20 bases between. For the CDR3, the DNA is TGCGCCAGCAGCCAAGACCAGGGCGGACATTTCCTTGCCTACGAGCAGTACTTC. This translates into CASSQDQGGHFLAYEQYF.

This chain links TRBV7-9 with TRBJ2-7; 7 positions agree with TRBD1. This CDR3 has 15 residues. J gave up 2 bases and V 4 bases, and 8 bases lay outside the gene matches. Germline V gene sequence: CDR1 SEHNR, CDR2 FQNEAQ (reference sequence). DNA for the CDR3: TGTGCCAGCAGCTCCGACAGGGTCGGCCCCTACGAGCAGTACTTC. This gives the protein CASSSDRVGPYEQYF. The full variable domain, completed using reference TRBV7-9 and TRBJ2-7, is DTGVSQNPRHKITKRGQNVTFRCDPISEHNRLYWYRQTLGQGPEFLTYFQNEAQLEKSRLLSDRFSAERPKGSFSTLEIQRTEQGDSAMYLCASSSDRVGPYEQYFGPGTRLTVT.

This clone was detected only a few times. V and J are TRBV28 and TRBJ1-5; D is uncertain. The CDR3 runs 16 residues. Germline-derived CDR1 and CDR2 are MDHEN and SYDVKM. With 2 bases removed from V and 1 base from J, the gap between germline ends came to 12 bases. The CDR3 DNA is TGTGCCAGCAGTTTAGGCCCCGGGATCAGCAATCAGCCCCAGCATTTT. Translation: CASSLGPGISNQPQHF.

This clone was recorded a few times. The CDR3 sequence is CATSRPFRDSRSGANVLTF. CDR3 nucleotides: TGTGCCACCAGCAGACCGTTCCGGGACTCCCGCTCTGGGGCCAACGTCCTGACTTTC. The V call is TRBV15, the J call TRBJ2-6; D is possibly TRBD2 (6 bases). This CDR3 contains 19 residues. Germline loops: CDR1 LNHNV, CDR2 YYDKDF (reference sequence). Deletions cut 2 bases from V and 0 bases from J, with 17 bases between.

This clone was seen a single time. The V gene is TRBV9, the J gene TRBJ2-5, with D possibly TRBD1 on 5 matching bases. Trimming removed 0 bases at V and 6 bases at J, with 12 bases between. This CDR3 is 14 amino acids long. Germline CDR1 reads SGDLS; CDR2 reads YYNGEE. The CDR3 loop is CASSVGPPGQTQYF. Written as DNA, the CDR3 is TGTGCCAGCAGCGTAGGACCCCCAGGGCAGACCCAGTACTTC.

This rearrangement joins TRBV5-6 to TRBJ2-1; unclear D gene. Trimming shortened V by 0 bases and J by 2 bases, and 12 bases separated the two germline ends. Germline values: CDR1 SGHDT, CDR2 YYEEEE. This CDR3 spans 16 amino acids. The CDR3 nucleotides read TGTGCCAGCAGCTTGGAATTCATGACGACCTACAATGAGCAGTTCTTC. This gives the protein CASSLEFMTTYNEQFF.

The chain is built from TRBV29-1 and TRBJ2-5; tentatively, D is TRBD1 (6 bases). Judging by the DNA end, TRBJ2-7 fits better; the J call may be wrong. CDR3 length: 12 residues. CDR1 SQVTM and CDR2 ANQGSEA come from the germline V gene. CDR3 loop: CSVIQGPYEQYF. CDR3 DNA: TGCAGCGTAATACAGGGTCCGTACGAGCAGTACTTC.

The chain joins TRBV4-3 to TRBJ2-5, with 8 bases lining up with TRBD2. CDR3 length equals 15 residues. J was trimmed by 1 base and V by 0 bases; bases with no gene match: 1. Looked up from germline, CDR1 is LGHNA and CDR2 is YSLEER. CDR3 loop: CASSQEGTSQETQYF. CDR3 bases: TGCGCCAGCAGCCAAGAGGGGACTAGCCAAGAGACCCAGTACTTC.

The J gene is TRBJ2-7, the V gene TRBV29-1; possibly TRBD1 for D (6 bases). Germline V gives CDR1 SQVTM, CDR2 ANQGSEA. The CDR3 has 14 amino acids. Between the trimmed V and J ends, which lost 5 bases and 4 bases, there was a span of 18 bases. The CDR3 reads CSVTSADRRYEQYF. CDR3 DNA: TGCAGCGTTACTTCCGCGGACAGAAGGTACGAGCAGTACTTC.

This clone was detected once. The V and J genes are TRBV7-2 and TRBJ2-1; D gene unclear. The CDR3 runs 14 residues. V was cut by 1 base and J by 8 bases, with 12 bases left in between. The V gene's germline CDR1 is SGHTA and CDR2 FQGNSA. The CDR3 DNA sequence: TGTGCCAGCAGCTTAGGCCACAGTCAAGATGAGCAGTTCTTC. This translates into CASSLGHSQDEQFF.

Only a few counts were recorded for this clone. This CDR3 reads CASSLRRGREETQYF. CDR3 DNA sequence: TGTGCCAGCAGCCTGCGGCGCGGGCGCGAAGAGACCCAGTACTTC. V is TRBV14 and J is TRBJ2-5; weak D call: TRBD2 (5 bases). The CDR3 covers 15 residues. Germline assignment: CDR1 SGHDN and CDR2 FVKESK. Trimming pared 4 bases from V and 3 bases from J, leaving 15 bases between. Looking up the rest from reference TRBV14 and TRBJ2-5 gives the full variable domain: EAGVTQFPSHSVIEKGQTVTLRCDPISGHDNLYWYRRVMGKEIKFLLHFVKESKQDESGMPNNRFLAERTGGTYSTLKVQPAELEDSGVYFCASSLRRGREETQYFGPGTRLLVL.